Here is one T cell receptor beta chain with its context. The antigen remains undetermined. Generated by immunoSEQ multiplex PCR, the TCRdb table keeps only in-frame clones and is missing some. The data hold approximately 810,000 clones, with 80% to 95% observed a single time. This specimen comes from a study of shared clonotypes between healthy human individuals. Terminally differentiated effector memory CD45RA+ cells were left out of the naive CD8 fraction, which was CD45RO-negative and positively selected for CCR7. Overall study findings and caveats: The represented genetic and exposure-history diversity was limited by the small number of donors.

Trimming took 5 bases from V and 0 from J, leaving 11 bases between them. Germline V gene sequence: CDR1 MDHEN, CDR2 SYDVKM. The CDR3 runs to 15 residues. This chain connects TRBV28 to TRBJ2-1; a weak D match, TRBD2 (6 bases). The source material was naive CD8+ T cells sorted from blood. The receptor was isolated from a man aged 30 to 39 in good health. The CDR3 reads CASSDRDFSYNEQFF. CDR3 sequence (DNA): TGTGCCAGCAGTGACCGGGACTTCTCCTACAATGAGCAGTTCTTC.